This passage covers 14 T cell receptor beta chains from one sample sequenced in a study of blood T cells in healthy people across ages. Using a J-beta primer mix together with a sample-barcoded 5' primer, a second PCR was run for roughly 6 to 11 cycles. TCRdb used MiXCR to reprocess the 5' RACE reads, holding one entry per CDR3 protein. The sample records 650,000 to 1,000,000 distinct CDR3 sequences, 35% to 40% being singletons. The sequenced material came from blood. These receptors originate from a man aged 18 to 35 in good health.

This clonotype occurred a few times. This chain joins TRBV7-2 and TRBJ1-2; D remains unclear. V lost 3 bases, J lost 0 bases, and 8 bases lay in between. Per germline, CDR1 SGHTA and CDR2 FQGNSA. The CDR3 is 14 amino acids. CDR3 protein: CASSLDHTNYGYTF. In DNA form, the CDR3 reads TGTGCCAGCAGCTTGGACCACACTAACTATGGCTACACCTTC.

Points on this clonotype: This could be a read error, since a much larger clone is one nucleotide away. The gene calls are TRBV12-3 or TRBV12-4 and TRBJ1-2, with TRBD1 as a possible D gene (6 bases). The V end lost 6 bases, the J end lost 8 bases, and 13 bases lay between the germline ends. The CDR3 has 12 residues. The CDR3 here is CASRSYRAGYTF. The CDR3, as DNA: TGTGCCAGCAGGTCTTACAGGGCGGGCTACACCTTC.

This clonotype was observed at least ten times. CDR3 DNA: TGTGCCAGCAGCTTTTTGGGGAATCAGCCCCAGCATTTT. Translated: CASSFLGNQPQHF. The chain carries TRBV12-3 or TRBV12-4 and TRBJ1-5; D not certain. V was trimmed by 6 bases and J by 4 bases, leaving 10 bases between them. This CDR3 region has 13 residues.

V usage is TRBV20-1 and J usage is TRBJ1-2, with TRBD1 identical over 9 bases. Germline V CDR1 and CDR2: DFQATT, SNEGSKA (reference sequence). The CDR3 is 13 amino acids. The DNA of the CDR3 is TGCAGCCCCGGGACAGGGCTAGACTATGGCTACACCTTC. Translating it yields CSPGTGLDYGYTF.

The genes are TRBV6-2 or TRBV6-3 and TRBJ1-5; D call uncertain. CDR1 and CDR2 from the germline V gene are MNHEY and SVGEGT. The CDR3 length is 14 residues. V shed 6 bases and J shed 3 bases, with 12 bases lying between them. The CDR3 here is CASSDRWVNQPQHF. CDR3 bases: TGTGCCAGCAGCGACCGGTGGGTCAATCAGCCCCAGCATTTT.

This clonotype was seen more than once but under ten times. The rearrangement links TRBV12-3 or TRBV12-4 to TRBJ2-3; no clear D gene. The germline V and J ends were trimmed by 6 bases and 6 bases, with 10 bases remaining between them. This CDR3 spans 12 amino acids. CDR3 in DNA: TGTGCCAGCAGCTACCTGGGGGATACGCAGTATTTT. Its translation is CASSYLGDTQYF.

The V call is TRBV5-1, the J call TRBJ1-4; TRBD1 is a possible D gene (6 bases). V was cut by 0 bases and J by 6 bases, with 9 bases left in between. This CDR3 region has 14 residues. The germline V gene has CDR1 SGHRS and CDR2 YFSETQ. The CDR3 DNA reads TGCGCCAGCAGCTTGGAAGGGGGGCATGAAAAACTGTTTTTT. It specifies CASSLEGGHEKLFF.

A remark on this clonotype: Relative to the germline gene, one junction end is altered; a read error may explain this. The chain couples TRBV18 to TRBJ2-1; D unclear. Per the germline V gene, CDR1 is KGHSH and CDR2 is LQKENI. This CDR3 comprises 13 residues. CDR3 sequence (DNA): TGTGCCAGCTCACCACGCTCCCACAATGAGCAGTTCTTC. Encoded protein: CASSPRSHNEQFF.

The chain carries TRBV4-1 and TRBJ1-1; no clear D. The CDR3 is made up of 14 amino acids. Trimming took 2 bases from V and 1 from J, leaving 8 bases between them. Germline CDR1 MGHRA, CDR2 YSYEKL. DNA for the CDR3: TGCGCCAGCAGCCAACAGACTTCGAACACTGAAGCTTTCTTT. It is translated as CASSQQTSNTEAFF.

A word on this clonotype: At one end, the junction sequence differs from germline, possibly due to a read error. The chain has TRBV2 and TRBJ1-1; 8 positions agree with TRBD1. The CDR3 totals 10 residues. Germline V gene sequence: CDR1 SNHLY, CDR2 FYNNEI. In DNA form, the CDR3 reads TGTGGCAGCAGTGACAGGGGAGCTTTCTTT. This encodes CGSSDRGAFF.

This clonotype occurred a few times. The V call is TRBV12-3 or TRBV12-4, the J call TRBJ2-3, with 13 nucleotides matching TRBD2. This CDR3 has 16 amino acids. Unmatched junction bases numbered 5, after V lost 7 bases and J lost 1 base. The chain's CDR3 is CASTLGLAGGTDTQYF. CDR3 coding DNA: TGTGCCAGCACCCTAGGACTAGCGGGGGGCACAGATACGCAGTATTTT.

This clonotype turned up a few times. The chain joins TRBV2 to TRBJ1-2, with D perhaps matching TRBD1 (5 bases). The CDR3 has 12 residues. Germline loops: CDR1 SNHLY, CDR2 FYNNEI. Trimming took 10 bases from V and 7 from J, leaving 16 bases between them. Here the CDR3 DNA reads TGTGCCACTCCTTTGGGGGTTGGTGGCTACACCTTC. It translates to CATPLGVGGYTF.

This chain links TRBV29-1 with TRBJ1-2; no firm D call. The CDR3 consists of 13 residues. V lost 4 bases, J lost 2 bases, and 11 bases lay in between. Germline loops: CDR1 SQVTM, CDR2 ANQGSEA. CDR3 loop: CSVGEGLNYGYTF. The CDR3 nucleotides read TGCAGCGTTGGGGAGGGATTGAACTATGGCTACACCTTC.

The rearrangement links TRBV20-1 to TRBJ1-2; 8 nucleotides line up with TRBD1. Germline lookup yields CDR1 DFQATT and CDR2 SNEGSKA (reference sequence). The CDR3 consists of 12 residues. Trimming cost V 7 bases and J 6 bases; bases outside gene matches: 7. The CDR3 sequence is CSVSETGDGYTF. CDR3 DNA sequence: TGCAGTGTTTCCGAGACAGGGGATGGCTACACCTTC.